Sequencing of this TCR beta chain was carried out in a study of T-cell memory formation after mild COVID-19. Study-level results: The authors did not confirm SARS-CoV-2 specificity of second-wave clones peaking day 37. That cross-reactive memory joined was suggested by some responding clones appearing in pre-infection memory.

From germline, CDR1 is DFQATT and CDR2 SNEGSKA (reference sequence). There are 18 residues in the CDR3. V was pared by 0 bases and J by 1 base, with 19 bases between. This clonotype was counted at least ten times. Antigen unknown. 5'RACE, which relied on constant-segment primers, yielded TCR alpha and TCR beta cDNA libraries carrying sample barcodes and UMIs. TCRdb re-called the 5' RACE reads with MiXCR, one entry per CDR3 protein. The sample lists roughly 550,000 distinct CDR3 sequences, roughly 21% seen once, with around 12% in the top ten. The receptor comes from an adult woman who had mild COVID-19 (a few samples of this study predate the infection). Cell type and time point are not known. The sequencing sample was made of PBMCs or a T cell subset sorted from them (not recorded which). The chain carries TRBV20-1 and TRBJ2-4, with a possible D match to TRBD1 (6 bases). The CDR3 loop reads CSARDLQGSAWAKNIQYF. The DNA for the CDR3 is TGCAGTGCTAGAGATCTACAGGGATCGGCATGGGCCAAAAACATTCAGTACTTC.